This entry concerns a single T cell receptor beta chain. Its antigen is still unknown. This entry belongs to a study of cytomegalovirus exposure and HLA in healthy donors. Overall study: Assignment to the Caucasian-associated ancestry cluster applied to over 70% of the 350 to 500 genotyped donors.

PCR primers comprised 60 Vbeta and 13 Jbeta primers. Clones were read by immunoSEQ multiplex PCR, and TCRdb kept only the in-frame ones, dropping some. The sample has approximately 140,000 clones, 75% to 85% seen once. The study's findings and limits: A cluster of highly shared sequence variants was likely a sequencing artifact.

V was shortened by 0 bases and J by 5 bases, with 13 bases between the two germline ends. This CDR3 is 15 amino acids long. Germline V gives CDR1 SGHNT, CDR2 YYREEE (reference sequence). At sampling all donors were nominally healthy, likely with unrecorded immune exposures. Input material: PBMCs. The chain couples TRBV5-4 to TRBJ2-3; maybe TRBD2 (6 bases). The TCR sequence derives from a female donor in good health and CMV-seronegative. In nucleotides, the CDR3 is TGTGCCAGCAGCTTGGGCGGGGCCGGTGAAGATACGCAGTATTTT. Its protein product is CASSLGGAGEDTQYF.